A selection of T cell receptor beta chains follows, all from one sample in a study of blood T cells in healthy people across ages. TCRdb called the 5' RACE reads again in MiXCR, with one record for every CDR3 protein. Of about 1,800,000 distinct CDR3 sequences in the sample, over 25% were seen once. Sequencing used blood. The origin of the receptors is a woman aged 30 to 39 in good health. The CDR3 runs from the conserved cysteine through the conserved F or W. The order of the fields is D gene, clone size, J gene, V gene, CDR3 length, CDR3 DNA, CDR3 protein. D genes are given only for firm matches. Size is stated for part of the rows, as once, few or many counts, or as a class when the clone is expanded.

d_gene: .
abundance: few
j_gene: TRBJ2-7
v_gene: TRBV6-2/TRBV6-3
len: 16
CDR3nt: TGTGCCAGCAGTTACTGGGAGGGGGGGCAATCCTACGAGCAGTACTTC
CDR3aa: CASSYWEGGQSYEQYF

d_gene: .
abundance: .
j_gene: TRBJ2-7
v_gene: TRBV6-6
len: 13
CDR3nt: TGTGCCAACAGTCGACAGTCCGTCTACGAGCAGTACTTC
CDR3aa: CANSRQSVYEQYF

d_gene: TRBD1
abundance: few
j_gene: TRBJ1-5
v_gene: TRBV6-1
len: 15
CDR3nt: TGTGCCAGCAGTTTCGGACAGGGGGCGGGTAAGCCCCAGCATTTT
CDR3aa: CASSFGQGAGKPQHF

d_gene: .
abundance: many
j_gene: TRBJ2-7
v_gene: TRBV7-9
len: 15
CDR3nt: TGTGCCAGCAGCTTAACTCGCGCCCCGCTGGGCGAGCAGTACTTC
CDR3aa: CASSLTRAPLGEQYF

d_gene: .
abundance: few
j_gene: TRBJ2-1
v_gene: TRBV27
len: 14
CDR3nt: TGTGCCAGCAGTTCAAATCGTGGTTGGAATGAGCAGTTCTTC
CDR3aa: CASSSNRGWNEQFF

d_gene: .
abundance: .
j_gene: TRBJ1-1
v_gene: TRBV28
len: 14
CDR3nt: TGTGCCAGCAGCTCCGAGACCGGGGGCACTGAAGCTTTCTTT
CDR3aa: CASSSETGGTEAFF

d_gene: .
abundance: many
j_gene: TRBJ2-7
v_gene: TRBV6-6
len: 11
CDR3nt: TGTGCCAGCCGGGATAGGATCGAGCAGTACTTC
CDR3aa: CASRDRIEQYF

d_gene: .
abundance: .
j_gene: TRBJ1-2
v_gene: TRBV12-3/TRBV12-4
len: 14
CDR3nt: TGTGCCGGCAGTTTAGGGGTCGTAAGCTATGGCTACACCTTC
CDR3aa: CAGSLGVVSYGYTF

d_gene: .
abundance: .
j_gene: TRBJ1-2
v_gene: TRBV5-6
len: 16
CDR3nt: TGTGCCAGCAGCTTGGGCAGGGACGAAGCGGTGAATGGCTACACCTTC
CDR3aa: CASSLGRDEAVNGYTF

d_gene: .
abundance: few
j_gene: TRBJ2-7
v_gene: TRBV2
len: 12
CDR3nt: TGTGCCAGCAGTGAATGGATCCACGAGCAGTACTTC
CDR3aa: CASSEWIHEQYF

d_gene: TRBD2
abundance: many
j_gene: TRBJ2-7
v_gene: TRBV4-3
len: 13
CDR3nt: TGCGCCAGCAGCCGGGCTAGCGGATACGAGCAGTACTTC
CDR3aa: CASSRASGYEQYF

d_gene: .
abundance: .
j_gene: TRBJ2-5
v_gene: TRBV2
len: 13
CDR3nt: TGTGCCAGCGAATTGTCCAGCGCAGAGACCCAGTACTTC
CDR3aa: CASELSSAETQYF

d_gene: .
abundance: .
j_gene: TRBJ1-4
v_gene: TRBV4-2
len: 16
CDR3nt: TGTGCCAGCAGCCAAGAGAATGGGTTGGGGAGTAGAAAACTGTTTTTT
CDR3aa: CASSQENGLGSRKLFF

d_gene: TRBD1
abundance: few
j_gene: TRBJ1-2
v_gene: TRBV28
len: 14
CDR3nt: TGTGCCAGCGGACAGGGGACTCCTAACTATGGCTACACCTTC
CDR3aa: CASGQGTPNYGYTF

d_gene: .
abundance: .
j_gene: TRBJ2-2
v_gene: TRBV9
len: 15
CDR3nt: TGTGCCAGCAGCGCCCAGGGGATTGACACCGGGGAGCTGTTTTTT
CDR3aa: CASSAQGIDTGELFF

d_gene: .
abundance: .
j_gene: TRBJ2-7
v_gene: TRBV4-3
len: 15
CDR3nt: TGCGCCAGCAGCCAAGATCACGGTGGGACCTACGAGCAGTACTTC
CDR3aa: CASSQDHGGTYEQYF

d_gene: TRBD1
abundance: .
j_gene: TRBJ2-7
v_gene: TRBV20-1
len: 14
CDR3nt: TGCAGTGCTCTCTTGAGGGACAGGGGCTACGAGCAGTACTTC
CDR3aa: CSALLRDRGYEQYF

d_gene: TRBD2
abundance: many
j_gene: TRBJ2-1
v_gene: TRBV12-3/TRBV12-4
len: 15
CDR3nt: TGTGCCAGCAGTTGGGATAGCGGGATAGACAATGAGCAGTTCTTC
CDR3aa: CASSWDSGIDNEQFF

d_gene: .
abundance: .
j_gene: TRBJ2-7
v_gene: TRBV7-3
len: 12
CDR3nt: TGTGCCAGCAGACCAGCATCGGGCGAGCAGTACTTC
CDR3aa: CASRPASGEQYF

d_gene: .
abundance: few
j_gene: TRBJ2-1
v_gene: TRBV29-1
len: 15
CDR3nt: TGCAGCGTTGACAACCTTGGGGCATCCTACAATGAGCAGTTCTTC
CDR3aa: CSVDNLGASYNEQFF

d_gene: TRBD1
abundance: .
j_gene: TRBJ2-2
v_gene: TRBV6-6
len: 15
CDR3nt: TGTTCCAGCAGTTCCGGGACAGGGAGGACCGGGGAGCTGTTTTTT
CDR3aa: CSSSSGTGRTGELFF

d_gene: .
abundance: .
j_gene: TRBJ1-1
v_gene: TRBV9
len: 16
CDR3nt: TGTGCCAGCAGCGCTAACAGGAGGGCCCCTGGCACTGAAGCTTTCTTT
CDR3aa: CASSANRRAPGTEAFF

d_gene: .
abundance: .
j_gene: TRBJ1-2
v_gene: TRBV12-3/TRBV12-4
len: 14
CDR3nt: TGTGCCAGCAATTTAGGGCCTTCTAACTATGGCTACACCTTC
CDR3aa: CASNLGPSNYGYTF

d_gene: TRBD2
abundance: few
j_gene: TRBJ2-7
v_gene: TRBV7-2
len: 14
CDR3nt: TGTGCCAGCAGCAAAGGACTAGCGGTCGGAGAGCAGTACTTC
CDR3aa: CASSKGLAVGEQYF

d_gene: TRBD1
abundance: .
j_gene: TRBJ1-1
v_gene: TRBV12-3/TRBV12-4
len: 15
CDR3nt: TGTGCCAGCAGGCGAGGACAGGGGGGGAACACTGAAGCTTTCTTT
CDR3aa: CASRRGQGGNTEAFF

d_gene: TRBD2
abundance: .
j_gene: TRBJ2-5
v_gene: TRBV20-1
len: 13
CDR3nt: TGCAGTGCTTATTCGGGAGGGGGAAATGAGCAGTACTTC
CDR3aa: CSAYSGGGNEQYF

d_gene: .
abundance: many
j_gene: TRBJ2-3
v_gene: TRBV29-1
len: 13
CDR3nt: TGCAGCGTTGTCTCGGGAAGTTCAGATACGCAGTATTTT
CDR3aa: CSVVSGSSDTQYF

d_gene: .
abundance: .
j_gene: TRBJ2-1
v_gene: TRBV3-1
len: 14
CDR3nt: TGTGCCAGCAGCACACGGACTATTTACAATGAGCAGTTCTTC
CDR3aa: CASSTRTIYNEQFF

d_gene: .
abundance: .
j_gene: TRBJ2-3
v_gene: TRBV4-3
len: 14
CDR3nt: TGCGCCGGCAGCCTCCAGGACGGCGTAGATACGCAGTATTTT
CDR3aa: CAGSLQDGVDTQYF

d_gene: .
abundance: few
j_gene: TRBJ1-2
v_gene: TRBV7-2
len: 15
CDR3nt: TGTGCCAGCACCGAAAGCTGGGGACCCAACTATGGCTACACCTTC
CDR3aa: CASTESWGPNYGYTF

d_gene: .
abundance: .
j_gene: TRBJ2-7
v_gene: TRBV30
len: 12
CDR3nt: TGTGCCTGGAGTCGTAGCTCCTACGAGCAGTACTTC
CDR3aa: CAWSRSSYEQYF

d_gene: .
abundance: .
j_gene: TRBJ2-1
v_gene: TRBV27
len: 15
CDR3nt: TGTGCCAGCAGTCCCGAGCGGAGGGGTCGAGGTGAGCAGTTCTTC
CDR3aa: CASSPERRGRGEQFF

d_gene: .
abundance: few
j_gene: TRBJ2-3
v_gene: TRBV7-3
len: 13
CDR3nt: TGTGCCAGCAGCTTAACGGTTTCAGGGACGCAGTATTTT
CDR3aa: CASSLTVSGTQYF

d_gene: TRBD2
abundance: few
j_gene: TRBJ2-3
v_gene: TRBV29-1
len: 14
CDR3nt: TGCAGCGTTTTAGCGGGGGGGCCGACAGATACGCAGTATTTT
CDR3aa: CSVLAGGPTDTQYF

d_gene: .
abundance: .
j_gene: TRBJ2-1
v_gene: TRBV6-1
len: 16
CDR3nt: TGTGCCAGCAGTGATCTTGGGGAAAGATCCTACAATGAGCAGTTCTTC
CDR3aa: CASSDLGERSYNEQFF

d_gene: .
abundance: .
j_gene: TRBJ2-7
v_gene: TRBV20-1
len: 14
CDR3nt: TGCAGTGCTAGTCCGGACCGCCTCTCCTACGAGCAGTACTTC
CDR3aa: CSASPDRLSYEQYF

d_gene: .
abundance: once
j_gene: TRBJ2-5
v_gene: TRBV2
len: 14
CDR3nt: TGTGCCAGCAAGGACGACCGCTTCCAAGAGACCCAGTACTTC
CDR3aa: CASKDDRFQETQYF

d_gene: .
abundance: many
j_gene: TRBJ2-1
v_gene: TRBV7-2
len: 12
CDR3nt: TGTGCCAGCAGCTTGCCCGTCCATGAGCAGTTCTTC
CDR3aa: CASSLPVHEQFF

d_gene: .
abundance: many
j_gene: TRBJ1-5
v_gene: TRBV29-1
len: 14
CDR3nt: TGCAGCGTTGTCTCAGACAATAGCAATCAGCCCCAGCATTTT
CDR3aa: CSVVSDNSNQPQHF

d_gene: .
abundance: many
j_gene: TRBJ2-7
v_gene: TRBV7-9
len: 16
CDR3nt: TGTGCCAGCACCCCTGCTCAGGGGTCCACCATCTACGAGCAGTACTTC
CDR3aa: CASTPAQGSTIYEQYF

d_gene: .
abundance: .
j_gene: TRBJ2-7
v_gene: TRBV12-3/TRBV12-4
len: 13
CDR3nt: TGTGCCAGCAGTTTACGTCTGCTGGTTGGGCAGTACTTC
CDR3aa: CASSLRLLVGQYF